A selection of T cell receptor beta chains follows, all from one sample in a study of naive and memory T cell subsets. TCRdb used MiXCR to reprocess the UMI-ligation and nested PCR reads, holding one entry per CDR3 protein. The table has about 80,000 distinct CDR3 sequences, around 13% seen once; the top ten hold around 0.99%. The source material was central memory CD4+ T cells from blood. Every receptor here comes from a human donor in good health. CDR3s include the opening cysteine and the closing phenylalanine or tryptophan. D genes are given only for firm matches. The size field is filled for only some rows; it gives once, few, many or a size class.

V gene	D gene	J gene	CDR3 length	clone size	CDR3 DNA	CDR3 protein
TRBV14	NA	TRBJ2-7	13	few	TGTGCCAGCAGCCACAACCGGGGGTACGAGCAGTACTTC	CASSHNRGYEQYF
TRBV5-1	NA	TRBJ2-3	14	few	TGCGCCAGCAGCTTGGGGCAGGGCGGCGATACGCAGTATTTT	CASSLGQGGDTQYF
TRBV4-3	NA	TRBJ2-6	15	many	TGCGCCAGCAGCCAAGTCCCAGGGGAGGCCAACGTCCTGACTTTC	CASSQVPGEANVLTF
TRBV27	NA	TRBJ2-5	15	NA	TGTGCCAGCAGGGCCTTAAGAGGGGGCCAAGAGACCCAGTACTTC	CASRALRGGQETQYF
TRBV5-1	NA	TRBJ2-1	11	NA	TGCGCCAGCAGCGCCCAGAATGAGCAGTTCTTC	CASSAQNEQFF
TRBV15	NA	TRBJ1-1	15	few	TGTGCCACCAGCTCTGCCGGGGGGGCGGGCACTGAAGCTTTCTTT	CATSSAGGAGTEAFF
TRBV7-6	TRBD2	TRBJ2-1	16	few	TGTGCCAGCAGGGGGATCCTAGCGGGCCCTCACAATGAGCAGTTCTTC	CASRGILAGPHNEQFF
TRBV2	NA	TRBJ1-4	15	NA	TGTGCCAGCAGTGAAGCGGGAGGCCCAAATGAAAAACTGTTTTTT	CASSEAGGPNEKLFF
TRBV5-6	NA	TRBJ2-6	16	NA	TGTGCCAGCAGCTTTTTTACCAGGTCCGGGGCCAACGTCCTGACTTTC	CASSFFTRSGANVLTF
TRBV7-6	TRBD1	TRBJ2-3	14	few	TGTGCCAGCAGCAGGGGACAGGGAGACGATACGCAGTATTTT	CASSRGQGDDTQYF
TRBV5-1	NA	TRBJ2-7	15	NA	TGCGCCAGCAGCTTGGGGGGCAGTGGGTCCTACGAGCAGTACTTC	CASSLGGSGSYEQYF
TRBV7-2	NA	TRBJ2-3	17	many	TGTGCCAGCAGCTTAGGATCAGGTGCGGGAAGCACAGATACGCAGTATTTT	CASSLGSGAGSTDTQYF
TRBV28	TRBD1	TRBJ2-1	17	few	TGTGCCAGCAGTCCTGCCTCCGGGACAGGGGCTTGGGGTGAGCAGTTCTTC	CASSPASGTGAWGEQFF
TRBV6-1	NA	TRBJ1-2	16	NA	TGTGCCAGCAGTGAAAACCTCTCACAGGGTCACTATGGCTACACCTTC	CASSENLSQGHYGYTF
TRBV6-2/TRBV6-3	TRBD2	TRBJ2-5	13	few	TGTGCCAGCAGTCTCGGGACTACGAAGACCCAGTACTTC	CASSLGTTKTQYF
TRBV18	TRBD1	TRBJ2-7	16	NA	TGTGCCAGCTCACCAACCGGGACAGGGGGGCCCTACGAGCAGTACTTC	CASSPTGTGGPYEQYF
TRBV28	NA	TRBJ2-7	14	few	TGTGCCAGCAGGGGTGGGAGGACCTCCTGGGAGCAGTACTTC	CASRGGRTSWEQYF
TRBV11-3	NA	TRBJ2-1	15	many	TGTGCCAGCAGCTCCGCCCGAGTAACCTACAATGAGCAGTTCTTC	CASSSARVTYNEQFF
TRBV7-9	NA	TRBJ1-2	15	NA	TGTGCCAGCAGCTTAGTGGCCAGAGGAGGCTATGGCTACACCTTC	CASSLVARGGYGYTF
TRBV7-2	NA	TRBJ2-5	14	many	TGTGCCAGCAGCCCTGGACACCGCCAAGAGACCCAGTACTTC	CASSPGHRQETQYF
TRBV2	NA	TRBJ1-5	14	few	TGTGCCAGCAGAGAACCAGACGACAGGCAGCCCCAGCATTTT	CASREPDDRQPQHF
TRBV5-1	NA	TRBJ1-5	15	NA	TGCGCCAGCAGCTTGGATGGGGGGAGGGATCAGCCCCAGCATTTT	CASSLDGGRDQPQHF
TRBV18	NA	TRBJ1-1	17	NA	TGTGCCAGCTCACCATCTCAGGGACTATACATGAACACTGAAGCTTTCTTT	CASSPSQGLYMNTEAFF
TRBV20-1	TRBD1	TRBJ2-7	14	NA	TGCAGTGCTACCGTGACAGGGGGCCCGTACGAGCAGTACTTC	CSATVTGGPYEQYF
TRBV5-1	TRBD1	TRBJ2-1	17	few	TGCGCCAGCAGCTCTAAACCGACAGGGTTTGATACGTATGAGCAGTTCTTC	CASSSKPTGFDTYEQFF
TRBV10-2	NA	TRBJ2-2	13	few	TGCGCCAGCATGGATCAGGACACCGGGGAGCTGTTTTTT	CASMDQDTGELFF
TRBV20-1	TRBD2	TRBJ2-7	14	many	TGCAGTGCCGGGGGGACTAGCGGGTCCTACGAGCAGTACTTC	CSAGGTSGSYEQYF
TRBV12-3/TRBV12-4	NA	TRBJ2-1	15	few	TGTGCCAGCAGTTTAGGTCAGGGAAACTACAATGAGCAGTTCTTC	CASSLGQGNYNEQFF
TRBV12-3/TRBV12-4	TRBD2	TRBJ2-3	14	NA	TGTGCCAGCAGTTCCAGCGGGGGGGGACATACGCAGTATTTT	CASSSSGGGHTQYF
TRBV18	NA	TRBJ2-3	13	few	TGTGCCAGCTCACCACCACCCTTAGATACGCAGTATTTT	CASSPPPLDTQYF
TRBV7-9	TRBD2	TRBJ2-3	16	once	TGTGCCAGCAGCCCTAGCGGGACGAAGATCACAGATACGCAGTATTTT	CASSPSGTKITDTQYF
TRBV5-1	TRBD1	TRBJ2-1	13	NA	TGCGCCAGCACGGGACAGGGAGGTAATGAGCAGTTCTTC	CASTGQGGNEQFF
TRBV5-1	NA	TRBJ2-7	14	NA	TGCGCCAGCAGCTTGAGCGGCGTTAACTACGAGCAGTACTTC	CASSLSGVNYEQYF
TRBV6-6	TRBD2	TRBJ2-1	12	NA	TGTGCCAGCAGTAGCGGGAGTGCTGAGCAGTTCTTC	CASSSGSAEQFF
TRBV29-1	NA	TRBJ2-2	15	NA	TGCAGCGTTGGCCCTTTGTCCGGGACCACCGGGGAGCTGTTTTTT	CSVGPLSGTTGELFF
TRBV6-2/TRBV6-3	TRBD2	TRBJ2-7	15	many	TGTGCCAGCAATATAAGGCGGGAGGCCTCCTACGAGCAGTACTTC	CASNIRREASYEQYF
TRBV7-9	TRBD2	TRBJ2-3	16	NA	TGTGCCAGCAGCTTTGGACTAGCGGGAGGGCGAGATACGCAGTATTTT	CASSFGLAGGRDTQYF
TRBV7-9	NA	TRBJ1-6	15	many	TGTGCCAGCAGCTTAGGAGACTACATTGGATCACCCCTCCACTTT	CASSLGDYIGSPLHF
TRBV7-2	NA	TRBJ1-6	13	NA	TGTGCCAGCAGCTCAGCGACCCCCTCACCCCTCCACTTT	CASSSATPSPLHF
TRBV19	NA	TRBJ1-4	15	once	TGTGCCAGTAGCCGCGGACAGAGCGATAATGAAAAACTGTTTTTT	CASSRGQSDNEKLFF
TRBV14	NA	TRBJ2-1	16	few	TGTGCCAGCAGCCATGAAATCAGTGGCTCCTACAATGAGCAGTTCTTC	CASSHEISGSYNEQFF
TRBV12-3/TRBV12-4	NA	TRBJ2-7	14	many	TGTGCCAGCAGGGCGACAGGTGGCAGGTACGAGCAGTACTTC	CASRATGGRYEQYF
TRBV5-4	TRBD2	TRBJ2-5	15	NA	TGTGCCAGCAGCTTAGGCCTAGCGGAGGCAGAGACCCAGTACTTC	CASSLGLAEAETQYF
TRBV5-5	NA	TRBJ2-1	15	NA	TGTGCCAGCAGCTTGGGGCGAGACTCCTACAATGAGCAGTTCTTC	CASSLGRDSYNEQFF
TRBV6-6	TRBD1	TRBJ2-7	16	NA	TGTGCCAGCACCAACGGAGGGACAGGGGGCACCGAAGTGCAGTACTTC	CASTNGGTGGTEVQYF
TRBV5-8	NA	TRBJ2-2	15	NA	TGTGCCAGCAGCTTGGCCTTGGACCACGGCGGGGAGCTGTTTTTT	CASSLALDHGGELFF
TRBV4-3	TRBD1	TRBJ1-1	15	many	TGCGCCAGCAGCCCCTACCCCGGACAGGGAACTGAAGCTTTCTTT	CASSPYPGQGTEAFF
TRBV19	NA	TRBJ2-2	16	once	TGTGCCAGTAGTATAGGGCGGAACCCGAACACCGGGGAGCTGTTTTTT	CASSIGRNPNTGELFF
TRBV5-1	NA	TRBJ2-5	16	NA	TGCGCCAGCAGCTTGGGGGTCAGGGGAGGCCAAGAGACCCAGTACTTC	CASSLGVRGGQETQYF
TRBV10-3	TRBD2	TRBJ2-5	15	many	TGTGCCACCAAGGGCCAAGCGGGAGCCTCGGAGACCCAGTACTTC	CATKGQAGASETQYF
TRBV4-3	NA	TRBJ2-3	16	NA	TGCGCCAGCAGCCAAGATGTCCAGGGAGTAGGAGATACGCAGTATTTT	CASSQDVQGVGDTQYF
TRBV6-6	NA	TRBJ2-7	15	many	TGTGCCAGCAGTTACGTGGGCAGTGGGGGTACCGAGCAGTACTTC	CASSYVGSGGTEQYF
TRBV2	TRBD2	TRBJ2-5	17	many	TGTGCCAGCAGTCGGACTAGCGGGAGGGGGAATGGGGGGGCCCAGTACTTC	CASSRTSGRGNGGAQYF
TRBV7-2	NA	TRBJ2-7	14	many	TGTGCCAGCAGCTTTATAGCGAGCTCCTACGAGCAGTACTTC	CASSFIASSYEQYF
TRBV3-1	NA	TRBJ1-1	14	many	TGTGCCAGCAGCCAAGATACAGGGTGGACTGAAGCTTTCTTT	CASSQDTGWTEAFF